This T cell receptor (beta chain) was captured in a study of monozygotic twins with cystic fibrosis. On this clone itself: No antigen is known for it.

Points from the study as a whole: Nucleotide-identical clonotype sharing was significantly higher within monozygotic CF twin pairs than between unrelated CF individuals. J usage was most co-twin-similar in 8 of 16 pairs, V in 13.

After removal of 2 bases from V and 12 bases from J, the junction contained 13 bases not matched to a gene. This CDR3 is 14 amino acids long. The germline gives CDR1 MNHEY, CDR2 SVGAGI. Sequencing was performed with immunoSEQ multiplex PCR; in TCRdb, only in-frame clones are kept and a portion is missing. The sample lists around 12,000 clones, approximately 85% occurring once. The sequenced sample consisted of blood. This chain links TRBV6-5 with TRBJ2-7; 7 nucleotides align to TRBD1. This sequence was found in a man younger than 30 with cystic fibrosis. The CDR3 nucleotides are TGTGCCAGCAGTTACGCTATGCTGTCTGACAGGGTGTACTTC. Its translation is CASSYAMLSDRVYF.